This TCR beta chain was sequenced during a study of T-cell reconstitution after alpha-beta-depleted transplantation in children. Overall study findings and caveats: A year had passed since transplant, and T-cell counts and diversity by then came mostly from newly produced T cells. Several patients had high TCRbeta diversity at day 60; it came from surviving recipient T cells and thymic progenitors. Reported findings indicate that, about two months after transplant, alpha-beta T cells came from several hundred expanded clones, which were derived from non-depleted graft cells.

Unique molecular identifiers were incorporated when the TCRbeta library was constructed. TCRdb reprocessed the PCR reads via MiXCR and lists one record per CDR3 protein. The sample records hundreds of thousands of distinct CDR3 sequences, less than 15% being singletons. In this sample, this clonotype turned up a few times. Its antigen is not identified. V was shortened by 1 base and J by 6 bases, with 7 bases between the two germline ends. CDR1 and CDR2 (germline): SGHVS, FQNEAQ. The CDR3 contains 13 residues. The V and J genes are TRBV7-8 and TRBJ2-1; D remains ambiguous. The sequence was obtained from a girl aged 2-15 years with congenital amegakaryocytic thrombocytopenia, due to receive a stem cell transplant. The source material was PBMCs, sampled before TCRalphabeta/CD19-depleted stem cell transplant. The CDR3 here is CASSLGWFNEQFF. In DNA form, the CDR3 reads TGTGCCAGCAGCTTAGGTTGGTTCAATGAGCAGTTCTTC.